A single sample is the source of the 30 T cell receptor beta chains below, sequenced in a study of blood T cell repertoires in COVID-19. Some clones are missing from TCRdb's copy, which holds only in-frame ones; the method was immunoSEQ multiplex PCR. This table holds some 300,000 clones, around 86% found once. The sample consisted of PBMCs or T cells enriched from blood (not recorded which). The receptor set was obtained from a woman in her 40s who had recovered from COVID-19.

This sequence joins TRBV7-3 and TRBJ2-7, with a possible D match to TRBD2 (6 bases). CDR1 and CDR2 from the germline V gene are SGHTA and FQGTGA. V lost 5 bases and J lost 1, with 9 bases in between. The CDR3 has 13 residues. The CDR3 spells CASSPGGSYEQYF. CDR3 nucleotide sequence: TGTGCCAGCAGCCCTGGGGGGTCCTACGAGCAGTACTTC. The full variable domain, rest sourced from reference TRBV7-3 and TRBJ2-7, is GAGVSQTPSNKVTEKGKYVELRCDPISGHTALYWYRQSLGQGPEFLIYFQGTGAADDSGLPNDRFFAVRPEGSVSTLKIQRTERGDSAVYLCASSPGGSYEQYFGPGTRLTVT.

CDR3 nucleotides: TGTGCCAGCAGTCTTCTCGGCGGGGGGGCTTACGAGCAGTACTTC. Its translation: CASSLLGGGAYEQYF. The chain has TRBV6-2 or TRBV6-3 and TRBJ2-7; the match to TRBD2 covers 9 bases. V dropped 5 bases and J dropped 4; count of bases not matched to a gene: 9. Germline V CDR1 and CDR2: MNHEY, SVGEGT. The CDR3 runs 15 residues.

This clone appeared once. This chain joins TRBV6-1 and TRBJ1-6; D possibly corresponds to TRBD1 (6 bases). Germline V gene data show CDR1 as MNHNS and CDR2 as SASEGT. V was cut by 3 bases and J by 3 bases, with 12 bases left in between. The CDR3 covers 16 residues. The CDR3 reads CASSEMDSYYNSPLHF. DNA for the CDR3: TGTGCCAGCAGTGAGATGGACAGTTACTATAATTCACCCCTCCACTTT.

This clone was picked up one time. V gene TRBV4-2 combines with J gene TRBJ1-2; tentative D call: TRBD1 (6 bases). The CDR3 is made up of 16 amino acids. V dropped 0 bases and J dropped 3 bases, with 14 bases sitting between them. Per germline, CDR1 LGHNA and CDR2 YNFKEQ. This chain's CDR3 is CASSQDKGVRDYGYTF. The CDR3 DNA sequence: TGTGCCAGCAGCCAAGATAAGGGGGTAAGGGACTATGGCTACACCTTC.

This clone turned up a few times. This chain connects TRBV5-4 to TRBJ1-6, with D perhaps TRBD1 (6 bases). The ends were cut back, 2 bases at V and 0 bases at J, with 12 bases in the middle. The CDR3 sequence is 17 residues long. CDR1 is SGHNT and CDR2 is YYREEE in the germline V gene (reference sequence). CDR3 DNA sequence: TGTGCCAGCAGCTTCGTAACAGGGAGCTCCTATAATTCACCCCTCCACTTT. Translating it yields CASSFVTGSSYNSPLHF.

The rearrangement links TRBV7-9 to TRBJ2-1, with D possibly matching TRBD1 (6 bases). Between the trimmed V and J ends, which lost 3 bases and 3 bases, there was a span of 12 bases. Germline V gene lookup returns CDR1 SEHNR and CDR2 FQNEAQ (reference sequence). This CDR3 is built from 15 residues. This CDR3 is CASSFVRGRYNEQFF. CDR3 coding DNA: TGTGCCAGCAGCTTTGTCAGGGGACGCTACAATGAGCAGTTCTTC.

The chain recombines TRBV3-1 (or the pseudogene TRBV3-2) with TRBJ1-1; 10 nucleotides agree with TRBD1. V dropped 4 bases and J dropped 7; count of bases not matched to a gene: 9. The CDR3 runs to 15 residues. Germline V gene lookup returns CDR1 LGHDT and CDR2 YNNKEL (reference sequence). CDR3 loop: CASSPSDRGPVEAFF. The CDR3 nucleotides read TGTGCCAGCAGCCCGAGCGACAGGGGGCCTGTTGAAGCTTTCTTT.

Regarding this clone: A read error is likely, as this CDR3 ends without the conserved phenylalanine or tryptophan. The limits of the CDR3 on the DNA are not certain, so only TCRdb's listed CDR3 is given. The chain links TRBV6-6 to TRBJ1-2. The CDR3 spans 11 residues, counting both ends. Germline values: CDR1 MNHNY, CDR2 SVGAGI (reference sequence). CDR3 region: CASSQHRGIIV.

V usage is TRBV4-2 and J usage is TRBJ1-3; weak D call: TRBD1 (6 bases). The CDR3 loop spans 15 amino acids. Looked up from germline, CDR1 is LGHNA and CDR2 is YNFKEQ. Trimming stripped 0 bases from V and 2 bases from J, with 8 bases between. CDR3 in amino acids: CASSQDSGAGNTIYF. For the CDR3, the DNA is TGTGCCAGCAGCCAAGACTCAGGGGCTGGAAACACCATATATTTT.

The V gene is TRBV4-1, the J gene TRBJ2-7; 10 nucleotides align to TRBD2. CDR1 and CDR2 from the germline V gene are MGHRA and YSYEKL. This CDR3 has 18 amino acids. The V and J ends lost 1 base and 2 bases, in that order; junction bases with no gene match: 11. For the CDR3, the DNA is TGCGCCAGCAGCCAAGTGGGGGCTAGCGGGAGTAAACCCTACGAGCAGTACTTC. The encoded protein is CASSQVGASGSKPYEQYF.

This clone was counted once. The rearrangement uses TRBV11-3 and TRBJ2-1, with TRBD2 identical over 9 bases. J gave up 2 bases and V 0 bases, and 11 bases lay outside the gene matches. The CDR3 extends over 19 amino acids. CDR1 is SGHNT and CDR2 is YENEEA in the germline V gene. The CDR3 spells CASSLDSRRGGVPYNEQFF. The CDR3 coding sequence is TGTGCCAGCAGCTTAGATTCTCGGCGGGGGGGGGTCCCCTACAATGAGCAGTTCTTC.

The chain carries TRBV3-1 (or the pseudogene TRBV3-2) and TRBJ1-2; D is ambiguous. The CDR3 contains 14 residues. Germline CDR1 and CDR2: LGHDT and YNNKEL (reference sequence). V was clipped by 1 base and J by 11 bases, with 17 bases between them. The CDR3 region is CASSQVSDGMEYTF. Written as DNA, the CDR3 is TGTGCCAGCAGCCAAGTGTCGGACGGGATGGAGTACACCTTC.

V and J are TRBV5-1 and TRBJ2-2, with a tentative D call TRBD1 (6 bases). Trimming took off 3 bases at V and 4 bases at J, with 16 bases between the two ends. The CDR3 runs 16 residues. CDR1 is SGHRS, CDR2 YFSETQ, per germline. The CDR3 nucleotides read TGCGCCAGCAGCTCTAATTACGGGACAACCACCGGGGAGCTGTTTTTT. This encodes CASSSNYGTTTGELFF. The full variable domain, rest sourced from reference TRBV5-1 and TRBJ2-2, is KAGVTQTPRYLIKTRGQQVTLSCSPISGHRSVSWYQQTPGQGLQFLFEYFSETQRNKGNFPGRFSGRQFSNSRSEMNVSTLELGDSALYLCASSSNYGTTTGELFFGEGSRLTVL.

The rearrangement uses TRBV7-2 and TRBJ1-3, with TRBD1 matching 7 bases. J was trimmed by 0 bases and V by 5 bases; bases with no gene match: 7. This CDR3 has 16 amino acids. CDR1 SGHTA and CDR2 FQGNSA come from the germline V gene. The CDR3 DNA reads as TGTGCCAGCAGCGCCGGGGGACAGATCTCTGGAAACACCATATATTTT. Protein sequence: CASSAGGQISGNTIYF.

This clone has a single count. V gene TRBV9 combines with J gene TRBJ2-7, with D unclear. Trimming shortened V by 1 base and J by 2 bases, and 10 bases separated the two germline ends. This CDR3 has 14 amino acids. Germline V lookup: CDR1 SGDLS, CDR2 YYNGEE. In nucleotides, the CDR3 is TGTGCCAGCAGCGTACTAGACGGAGCCTACGAGCAGTACTTC. Its protein product is CASSVLDGAYEQYF. The full variable domain, rest sourced from reference TRBV9 and TRBJ2-7, is DSGVTQTPKHLITATGQRVTLRCSPRSGDLSVYWYQQSLDQGLQFLIQYYNGEERAKGNILERFSAQQFPDLHSELNLSSLELGDSALYFCASSVLDGAYEQYFGPGTRLTVT.

This clone was detected only once. The CDR3, as DNA: TGTGCCATCAGTGAGCAGTCCGGACTCTTGGGGGGGGGTCATGAGCAGTTCTTC. Protein: CAISEQSGLLGGGHEQFF. This chain links TRBV10-3 with TRBJ2-1; TRBD2 matches at 7 bases. Looked up from germline, CDR1 is ENHRY and CDR2 is SYGVKD. Trimming took 2 bases from V and 8 from J; bases not matched to a gene: 18. This CDR3 spans 18 amino acids.

The chain uses TRBV5-4 and TRBJ2-1, with 9 positions matching TRBD2. The CDR3 loop spans 15 amino acids. Germline V CDR1 and CDR2: SGHNT, YYREEE (reference sequence). J was trimmed by 7 bases and V by 0 bases; bases with no gene match: 5. The CDR3 reads CASSLVGGRGNEQFF. CDR3 sequence (DNA): TGTGCCAGCAGCTTGGTCGGCGGGAGGGGGAATGAGCAGTTCTTC.

The chain recombines TRBV7-3 with TRBJ1-1; D not resolved. The CDR3 has 13 amino acids. V was cut by 1 base and J by 5 bases, with 8 bases left in between. Germline CDR1 SGHTA, CDR2 FQGTGA. CDR3 DNA: TGTGCCAGCAGCTTAAGTGCGGGGACTGAAGCTTTCTTT. It encodes CASSLSAGTEAFF.

This rearrangement joins TRBV7-2 to TRBJ2-7, with 12 bases aligning to TRBD2. Germline-derived CDR1 and CDR2 are SGHTA and FQGNSA. There are 17 residues in the CDR3. V was clipped by 6 bases and J by 0 bases; unmatched bases: 9. CDR3 in DNA: TGTGCCAGCAGGCACACCGGGACTAGCGGGCTCTCCTACGAGCAGTACTTC. Protein product: CASRHTGTSGLSYEQYF.

The CDR3 nucleotides are TGCGCCAGCAGCGTAGGACAGCGCTTAGCCCCACAGTTCTTC. As protein: CASSVGQRLAPQFF. The J gene is TRBJ2-1, the V gene TRBV5-1; the D gene is possibly TRBD1 (6 bases). Germline CDR1 SGHRS, CDR2 YFSETQ. Trimming stripped 4 bases from V and 13 bases from J, with 21 bases between. This CDR3 comprises 14 residues.

This chain joins TRBV5-6 and TRBJ2-7, with D hard to call. The length of the CDR3 is 16 residues. Trimming shortened V by 0 bases and J by 2 bases, and 15 bases separated the two germline ends. Per the germline V gene, CDR1 is SGHDT and CDR2 is YYEEEE. CDR3 DNA: TGTGCCAGCAGCTTGGTCTTCTCACAGAATCCCTACGAGCAGTACTTC. The encoded protein is CASSLVFSQNPYEQYF.

The genes are TRBV10-3 and TRBJ2-1, with 8 bases identical to TRBD2. The CDR3 consists of 16 residues. The germline V gene has CDR1 ENHRY and CDR2 SYGVKD. V lost 6 bases and J lost 9; bases outside the gene matches: 16. This chain's CDR3 is CAISIASGRGGGEQFF. The CDR3 bases are TGTGCCATCAGCATAGCCAGCGGGAGAGGGGGGGGTGAGCAGTTCTTC.

This chain uses TRBV27 with TRBJ2-7, with D possibly being TRBD2 (6 bases). The CDR3 runs to 13 residues. Trimming left V 7 bases short and J 3 bases short, with 13 bases between. Germline V CDR1 and CDR2: MNHEY, SMNVEV (reference sequence). CDR3: CASTRDSDYEQYF. For the CDR3, the DNA is TGTGCCAGCACCCGGGACTCAGACTACGAGCAGTACTTC.

DNA of the CDR3: TGTGCCAGCAGCTTAGACCCAGGGAGGGGGTATGGCTACACCTTC. It codes for CASSLDPGRGYGYTF. The J gene is TRBJ1-2, the V gene TRBV7-2; D is possibly TRBD1 (6 bases). CDR3 length: 15 residues. The germline V gene encodes CDR1 SGHTA and CDR2 FQGNSA. The V end was cut by 1 base, the J end by 5 bases, with 14 bases between.

The chain employs TRBV2 and TRBJ1-2, with D perhaps matching TRBD1 (6 bases). Germline values: CDR1 SNHLY, CDR2 FYNNEI. The V and J ends lost 6 bases and 5 bases respectively, with 13 bases between them. The CDR3 spans 13 residues. As DNA, the CDR3 is TGTGCCAGCAGGTCGCAGGGGTGGTATGGCTACACCTTC. This translates into CASRSQGWYGYTF.

The rearrangement joins TRBV11-2 to TRBJ2-2; D is uncertain. Germline CDR1 is SGHAT and CDR2 is FQNNGV. V shed 5 bases and J shed 3 bases, with 7 bases lying between them. CDR3 length: 13 amino acids. The CDR3: CASSRYDTGELFF. In DNA form, the CDR3 reads TGTGCCAGCAGCCGTTATGACACCGGGGAGCTGTTTTTT.

The CDR3 loop is CASSLGSGGEDTQYF. The CDR3 coding sequence is TGCGCCAGCAGCTTGGGGAGCGGGGGTGAAGATACGCAGTATTTT. The genes are TRBV5-1 and TRBJ2-3; 8 bases are a match to TRBD2. The germline gives CDR1 SGHRS, CDR2 YFSETQ. Trimming took 0 bases from V and 5 from J; bases not matched to a gene: 5. This CDR3 comprises 15 residues.

The CDR3 region is CASSPGLAGQETQYF. The CDR3 DNA follows: TGCGCCAGCAGCCCCGGGCTAGCGGGACAAGAGACCCAGTACTTC. The gene calls are TRBV4-1 and TRBJ2-5; 9 bases align to TRBD2. Germline assignment: CDR1 MGHRA and CDR2 YSYEKL. This CDR3 comprises 15 residues. J was trimmed by 2 bases and V by 4 bases; bases with no gene match: 5.

V usage is TRBV6-5 and J usage is TRBJ1-2; 8 bases align to TRBD1. The CDR3 length is 14 residues. Germline V gives CDR1 MNHEY, CDR2 SVGAGI. After removal of 4 bases from V and 6 bases from J, the junction contained 7 bases not matched to a gene. The CDR3 region has the DNA TGTGCCAGCAGTTTTTCCGGGACAGGAAATGGCTACACCTTC. This codes for CASSFSGTGNGYTF.

CDR3 coding DNA: TGCGCCAGCAGCATGACTAGCGGGGTCTCCTACGAGCAGTACTTC. It is translated as CASSMTSGVSYEQYF. The chain employs TRBV5-1 and TRBJ2-7, with TRBD2 matching 11 bases. This CDR3 has 15 residues. V lost 4 bases to trimming and J lost 0 bases; unmatched junction nucleotides: 3. Germline loops: CDR1 SGHRS, CDR2 YFSETQ.